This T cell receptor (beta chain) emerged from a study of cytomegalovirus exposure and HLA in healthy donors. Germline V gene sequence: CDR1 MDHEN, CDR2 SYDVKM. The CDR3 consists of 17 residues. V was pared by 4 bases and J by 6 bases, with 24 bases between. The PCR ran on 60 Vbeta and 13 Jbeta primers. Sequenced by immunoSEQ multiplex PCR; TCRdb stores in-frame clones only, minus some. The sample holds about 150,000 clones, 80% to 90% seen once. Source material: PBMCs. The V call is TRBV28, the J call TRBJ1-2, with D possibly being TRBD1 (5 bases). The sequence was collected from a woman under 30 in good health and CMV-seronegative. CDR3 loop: CASSWSMEGGARDGYTF. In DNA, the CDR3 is TGTGCCAGCAGTTGGTCAATGGAGGGAGGGGCGCGGGATGGCTACACCTTC.